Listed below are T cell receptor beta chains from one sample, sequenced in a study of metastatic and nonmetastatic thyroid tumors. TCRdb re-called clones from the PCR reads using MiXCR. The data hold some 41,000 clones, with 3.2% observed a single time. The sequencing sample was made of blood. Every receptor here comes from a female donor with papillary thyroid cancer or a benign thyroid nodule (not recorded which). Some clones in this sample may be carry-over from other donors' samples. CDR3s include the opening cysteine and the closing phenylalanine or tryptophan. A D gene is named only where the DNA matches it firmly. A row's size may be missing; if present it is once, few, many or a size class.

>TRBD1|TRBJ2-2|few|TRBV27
CASSFPRQGPGELFF
TGTGCCAGCAGTTTCCCCAGACAGGGACCCGGGGAGCTGTTTTTT
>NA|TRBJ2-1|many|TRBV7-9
CASSLGGGALYNEQFF
TGTGCCAGCAGCTTAGGTGGGGGGGCGCTGTACAATGAGCAGTTCTTC
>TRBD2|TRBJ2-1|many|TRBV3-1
CASSQTSGRYNEQFF
TGTGCCAGCAGCCAGACTAGCGGGAGATACAATGAGCAGTTCTTC
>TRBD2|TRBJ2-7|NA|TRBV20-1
CSASKPSGPDEQYF
TGCAGTGCTAGTAAGCCTAGCGGACCGGACGAGCAGTACTTC
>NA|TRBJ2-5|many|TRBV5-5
CASSMNPNLRETQYF
TGTGCCAGCAGCATGAACCCCAATTTGCGGGAGACCCAGTACTTC
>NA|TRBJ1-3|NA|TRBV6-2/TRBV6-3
CATSLDSLSGNTIYF
TGTGCCACTTCACTGGACAGTCTCTCCGGAAACACCATATATTTT
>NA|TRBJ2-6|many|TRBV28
CASSLWETGANVLTF
TGTGCCAGCAGTTTATGGGAAACTGGGGCCAACGTCCTGACTTTC
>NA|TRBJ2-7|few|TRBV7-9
CASRGAPTGTPKLEQYF
TGTGCCAGCAGGGGGGCCCCAACCGGGACACCAAAACTCGAGCAGTACTTC
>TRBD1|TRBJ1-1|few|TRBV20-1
CSARVGTVNTEAFF
TGCAGTGCTAGAGTGGGGACAGTCAACACTGAAGCTTTCTTT
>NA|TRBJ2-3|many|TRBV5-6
CASSLEPVTDTQYF
TGTGCCAGCAGCCTCGAGCCAGTCACAGATACGCAGTATTTT
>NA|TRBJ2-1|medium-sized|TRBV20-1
CSAIRRGSGEQFF
TGCAGTGCCATACGCCGGGGGAGCGGAGAGCAGTTCTTC
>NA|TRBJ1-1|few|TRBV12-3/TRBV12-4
CASMTVGNTEAFF
TGTGCCAGTATGACGGTCGGGAACACTGAAGCTTTCTTT
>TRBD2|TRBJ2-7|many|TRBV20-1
CSAEPGLAGALSYEQYF
TGCAGTGCTGAGCCGGGACTAGCGGGAGCCCTCTCCTACGAGCAGTACTTC
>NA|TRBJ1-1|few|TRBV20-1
CSAAESGATEAFF
TGCAGTGCTGCCGAATCGGGGGCCACTGAAGCTTTCTTT
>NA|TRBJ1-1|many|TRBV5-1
CASSEAMNTEAFF
TGCGCCAGCAGTGAAGCCATGAACACTGAAGCTTTCTTT
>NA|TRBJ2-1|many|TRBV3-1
CASSQLYGGINEQFF
TGTGCCAGCAGCCAACTTTACGGAGGGATCAATGAGCAGTTCTTC
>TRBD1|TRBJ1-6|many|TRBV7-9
CASSLTGSGSPLHF
TGTGCCAGCAGCCTGACAGGGTCGGGTTCACCCCTCCACTTT
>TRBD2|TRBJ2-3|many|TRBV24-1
CATSGRTSGRLTQYF
TGTGCCACCAGTGGCCGGACTAGCGGGAGACTTACGCAGTATTTT
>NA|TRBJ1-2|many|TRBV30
CAWNKGERGGYTF
TGTGCCTGGAATAAAGGGGAGCGGGGCGGCTACACCTTC
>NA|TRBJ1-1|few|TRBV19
CASSLREMTEAFF
TGTGCCAGTAGTTTGCGGGAGATGACTGAAGCTTTCTTT
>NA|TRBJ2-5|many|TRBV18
CASSPGQQETQYF
TGTGCCAGCTCACCCGGGCAACAAGAGACCCAGTACTTC
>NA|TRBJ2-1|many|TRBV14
CASSQRRGNNEQFF
TGTGCCAGCAGCCAGCGGCGGGGTAACAATGAGCAGTTCTTC
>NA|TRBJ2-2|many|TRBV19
CASSVTSELFF
TGTGCCAGTAGTGTGACTTCTGAGCTGTTTTTT
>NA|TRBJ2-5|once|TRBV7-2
CASSSQEAQYF
TGTGCCAGCAGCTCCCAAGAGGCCCAGTACTTC
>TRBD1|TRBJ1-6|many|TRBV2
CASRLTGDYNSPLHF
TGTGCCAGCAGATTGACAGGGGACTATAATTCACCCCTCCACTTT
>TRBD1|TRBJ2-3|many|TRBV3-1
CASSQTDRADTQYF
TGTGCCAGCAGCCAAACTGACAGGGCGGATACGCAGTATTTT
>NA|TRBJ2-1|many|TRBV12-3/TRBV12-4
CASRSVGYNEQFF
TGTGCCAGCAGATCCGTCGGGTACAATGAGCAGTTCTTC
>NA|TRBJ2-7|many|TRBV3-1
CASSKRRGEQYF
TGTGCCAGCAGCAAAAGGCGGGGCGAGCAGTACTTC
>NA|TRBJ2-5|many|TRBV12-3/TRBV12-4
CASSKRRNKGETQYF
TGTGCCAGCAGTAAACGGAGGAATAAGGGGGAGACCCAGTACTTC
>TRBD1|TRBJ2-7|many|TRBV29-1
CSAGTGMGEQYF
TGCAGCGCCGGGACAGGGATGGGCGAGCAGTACTTC
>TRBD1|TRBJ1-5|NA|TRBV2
CASSEARGQGCNQPQHF
TGTGCCAGCAGTGAAGCGCGGGGACAGGGTTGCAATCAGCCCCAGCATTTT
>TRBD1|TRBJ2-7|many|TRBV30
CAWSKNRGSDTYF
TGTGCCTGGAGTAAAAACAGGGGAAGTGATACGTACTTC
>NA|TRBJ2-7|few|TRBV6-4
CASSYSINQQYEQYF
TGTGCCAGCAGTTACAGTATAAACCAACAGTACGAGCAGTACTTC
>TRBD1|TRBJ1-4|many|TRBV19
CASRGSEKLFF
TGTGCCAGCAGGGGGAGTGAAAAACTGTTTTTT
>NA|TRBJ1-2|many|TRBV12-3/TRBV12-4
CASSLQGLNYGYTF
TGTGCCAGCAGTTTACAAGGGCTTAACTATGGCTACACCTTC
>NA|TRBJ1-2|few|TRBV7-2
CASSPMSASLGYTF
TGTGCCAGCAGCCCGATGTCGGCCTCACTAGGCTACACCTTC
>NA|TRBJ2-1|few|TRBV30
CAWSDYSSYNEQFF
TGTGCCTGGTCGGACTATTCCTCCTACAATGAGCAGTTCTTC